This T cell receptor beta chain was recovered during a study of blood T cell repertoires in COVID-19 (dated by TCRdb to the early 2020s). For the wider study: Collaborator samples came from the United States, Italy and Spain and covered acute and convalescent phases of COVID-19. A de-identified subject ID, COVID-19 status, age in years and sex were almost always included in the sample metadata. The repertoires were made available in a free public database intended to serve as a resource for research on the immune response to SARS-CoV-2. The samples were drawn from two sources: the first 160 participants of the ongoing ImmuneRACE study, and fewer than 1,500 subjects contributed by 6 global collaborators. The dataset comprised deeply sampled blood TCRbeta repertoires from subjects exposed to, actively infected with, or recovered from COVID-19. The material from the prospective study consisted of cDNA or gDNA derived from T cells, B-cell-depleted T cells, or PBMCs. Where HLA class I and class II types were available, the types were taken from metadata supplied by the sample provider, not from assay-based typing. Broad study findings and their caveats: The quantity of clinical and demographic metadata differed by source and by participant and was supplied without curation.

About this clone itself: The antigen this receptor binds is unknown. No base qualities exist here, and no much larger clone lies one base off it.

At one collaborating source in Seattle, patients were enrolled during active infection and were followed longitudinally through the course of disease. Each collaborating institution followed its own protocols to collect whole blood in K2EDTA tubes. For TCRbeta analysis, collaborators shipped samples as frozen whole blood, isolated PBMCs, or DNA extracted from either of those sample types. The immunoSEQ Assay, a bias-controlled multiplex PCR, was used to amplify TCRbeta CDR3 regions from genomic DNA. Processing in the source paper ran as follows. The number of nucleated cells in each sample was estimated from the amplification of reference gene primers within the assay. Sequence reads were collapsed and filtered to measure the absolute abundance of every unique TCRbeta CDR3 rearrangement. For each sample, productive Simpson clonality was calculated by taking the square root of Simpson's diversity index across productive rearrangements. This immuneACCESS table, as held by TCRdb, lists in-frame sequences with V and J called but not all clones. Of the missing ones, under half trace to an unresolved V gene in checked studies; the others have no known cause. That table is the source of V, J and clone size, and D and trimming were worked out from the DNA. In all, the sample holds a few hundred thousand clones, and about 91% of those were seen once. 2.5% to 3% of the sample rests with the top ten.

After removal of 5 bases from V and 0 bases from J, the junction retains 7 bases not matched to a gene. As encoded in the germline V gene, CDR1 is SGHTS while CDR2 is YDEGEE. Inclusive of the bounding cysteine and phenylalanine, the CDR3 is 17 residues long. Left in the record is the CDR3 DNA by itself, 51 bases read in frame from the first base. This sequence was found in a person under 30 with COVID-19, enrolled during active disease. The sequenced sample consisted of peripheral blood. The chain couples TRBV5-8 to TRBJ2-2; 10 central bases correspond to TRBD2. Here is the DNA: TGTGCCAGCAGATCGACTAGCGGGCCTGCGAACACCGGGGAGCTGTTTTTT. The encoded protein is CASRSTSGPANTGELFF.